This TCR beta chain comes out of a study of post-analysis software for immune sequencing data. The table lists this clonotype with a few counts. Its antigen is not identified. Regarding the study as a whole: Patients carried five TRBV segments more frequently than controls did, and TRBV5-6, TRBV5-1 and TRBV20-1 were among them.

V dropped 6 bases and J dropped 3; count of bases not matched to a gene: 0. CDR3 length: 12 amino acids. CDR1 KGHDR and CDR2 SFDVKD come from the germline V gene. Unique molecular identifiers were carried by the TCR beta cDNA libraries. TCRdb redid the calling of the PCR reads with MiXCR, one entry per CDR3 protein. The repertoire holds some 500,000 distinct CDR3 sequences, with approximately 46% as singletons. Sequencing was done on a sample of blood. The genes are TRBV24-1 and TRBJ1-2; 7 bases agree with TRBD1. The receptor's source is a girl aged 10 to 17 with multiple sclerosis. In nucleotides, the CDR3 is TGTGCCACCAGTCAGGGGGACTATGGCTACACCTTC. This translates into CATSQGDYGYTF.